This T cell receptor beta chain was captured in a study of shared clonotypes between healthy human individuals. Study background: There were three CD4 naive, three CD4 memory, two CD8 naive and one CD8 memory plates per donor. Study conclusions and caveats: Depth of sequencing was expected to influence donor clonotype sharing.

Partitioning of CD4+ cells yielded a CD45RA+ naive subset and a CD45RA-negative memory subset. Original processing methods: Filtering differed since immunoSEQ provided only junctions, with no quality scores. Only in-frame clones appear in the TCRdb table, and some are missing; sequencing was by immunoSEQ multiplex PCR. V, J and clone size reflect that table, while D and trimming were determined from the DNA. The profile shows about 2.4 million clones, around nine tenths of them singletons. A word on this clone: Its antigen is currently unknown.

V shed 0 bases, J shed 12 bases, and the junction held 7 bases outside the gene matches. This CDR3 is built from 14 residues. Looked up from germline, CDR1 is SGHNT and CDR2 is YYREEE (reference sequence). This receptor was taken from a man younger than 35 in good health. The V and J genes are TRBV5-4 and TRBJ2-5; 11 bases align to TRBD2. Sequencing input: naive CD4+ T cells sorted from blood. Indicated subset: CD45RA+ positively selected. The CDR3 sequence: CASSLDGSGRGEYF. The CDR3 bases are TGTGCCAGCAGCTTGGATGGTAGCGGGAGGGGGGAGTACTTC.